This passage covers 27 T cell receptor beta chains from one sample sequenced in a study of blood T cell repertoires in COVID-19. The method was immunoSEQ multiplex PCR; TCRdb's version includes in-frame clones alone and lacks a portion of them. This sample has about 190,000 clones, with roughly 86% found just once. The sequencing sample was made of PBMCs or T cells enriched from blood (not recorded which). The origin of the receptors is a man aged 40-49 years with acute COVID-19.

V and J are TRBV7-5 and TRBJ1-5. TRBV7-5 corresponds to a pseudogene. This CDR3 is built from 13 residues. Here the CDR3 DNA reads TGTGCCAGAAGGGCGGGAGGGGATCAGCCCCAGCATTTT. Translation gives CARRAGGDQPQHF.

This clone was observed a single time. The chain is built from TRBV30 and TRBJ2-3; 11 positions agree with TRBD2. CDR1 and CDR2 (germline): GTSNPN, SVGIG (reference sequence). This CDR3 has 13 residues. Trimming at V came to 7 bases and at J to 6 bases, leaving 6 bases not matched to a gene. CDR3: CALAGGPSDTQYF. CDR3 DNA sequence: TGTGCCTTAGCGGGAGGGCCTTCTGATACGCAGTATTTT.

The chain combines TRBV6-5 with TRBJ2-5; TRBD1 aligns across 7 bases. The CDR3 contains 12 residues. Unmatched junction bases numbered 3, after V lost 6 bases and J lost 5 bases. Germline values: CDR1 MNHEY, CDR2 SVGAGI. The CDR3 protein is CASRQGFETQYF. CDR3 in DNA: TGTGCCAGCAGACAGGGGTTTGAGACCCAGTACTTC.

This clone appeared a single time. The V and J genes are TRBV6-4 and TRBJ2-7; TRBD1 might be the D (5 bases). The germline V gene has CDR1 MRHNA and CDR2 SNTAGT. The V end lost 8 bases, the J end lost 0 bases, and 11 bases lay between the germline ends. The CDR3 spans 13 residues. Here the CDR3 DNA reads TGTGCCAGCCAGTCAGGGTTCTCCTACGAGCAGTACTTC. It specifies CASQSGFSYEQYF.

This clone was counted between two and nine times. DNA for the CDR3: TGTGCCAGCAGTTCACAGGGCTTGAGCTCCTACGAGCAGTACTTC. Protein product: CASSSQGLSSYEQYF. The J gene is TRBJ2-7, the V gene TRBV27, with a weak D call TRBD1 (6 bases). The V gene lost 4 bases and the J gene lost 0 bases, with 13 bases spanning the gap. Germline assignment: CDR1 MNHEY and CDR2 SMNVEV (reference sequence). This CDR3 region has 15 residues.

The chain employs TRBV7-2 and TRBJ2-5; 11 bases map to TRBD2. J lost 5 bases, V lost 5 bases, and 7 bases had no gene match. Germline CDR1 reads SGHTA; CDR2 reads FQGNSA. The CDR3 consists of 15 residues. The CDR3 is CASSILAGAAETQYF. The CDR3 DNA reads as TGTGCCAGCAGCATACTAGCGGGAGCGGCGGAGACCCAGTACTTC.

The chain has TRBV9 and TRBJ1-3, with 10 nucleotides matching TRBD1. Germline values: CDR1 SGDLS, CDR2 YYNGEE. J gave up 4 bases and V 5 bases, and 6 bases lay outside the gene matches. This CDR3 contains 15 residues. The CDR3 loop reads CASSTGQGVGNTIYF. In DNA, the CDR3 is TGTGCCAGCAGTACCGGACAGGGGGTGGGAAACACCATATATTTT. The full variable domain, completed using reference TRBV9 and TRBJ1-3, is DSGVTQTPKHLITATGQRVTLRCSPRSGDLSVYWYQQSLDQGLQFLIQYYNGEERAKGNILERFSAQQFPDLHSELNLSSLELGDSALYFCASSTGQGVGNTIYFGEGSWLTVV.

The chain is built from TRBV6-2 or TRBV6-3 and TRBJ1-1; 7 nucleotides align to TRBD1. With V trimmed by 5 bases and J by 1 base, 4 bases remained unmatched. The CDR3 runs to 14 residues. Germline CDR1 and CDR2: MNHEY and SVGEGT. The DNA for the CDR3 is TGTGCCAGCAGTCTGACAGGGAGGAACACTGAAGCTTTCTTT. Its protein is CASSLTGRNTEAFF.

The chain combines TRBV7-9 with TRBJ2-7; TRBD1 is a possible D gene (6 bases). Per germline, CDR1 SEHNR and CDR2 FQNEAQ (reference sequence). The CDR3 totals 14 residues. Trimming took off 3 bases at V and 0 bases at J, with 9 bases between the two ends. The CDR3 DNA reads as TGTGCCAGCAGCTTTGACAGGAGCTCCTACGAGCAGTACTTC. Translated: CASSFDRSSYEQYF.

The chain recombines TRBV29-1 with TRBJ2-7, with TRBD2 identical over 12 bases. The germline CDR1 and CDR2 sequences are SQVTM and ANQGSEA. This CDR3 contains 13 residues. Unmatched junction bases numbered 6, after V lost 7 bases and J lost 5 bases. CDR3 loop: CSARLAGADEQYF. CDR3 bases: TGCAGCGCAAGACTAGCGGGAGCTGACGAGCAGTACTTC.

The chain couples TRBV7-6 to TRBJ2-1, with D perhaps TRBD2 (6 bases). This CDR3 spans 16 amino acids. Germline V gene sequence: CDR1 SGHVS, CDR2 FNYEAQ. V was shortened by 1 base and J by 3 bases, with 13 bases between the two germline ends. CDR3 loop: CASSLGAGNLYNEQFF. For the CDR3, the DNA is TGTGCCAGCAGCTTAGGGGCGGGAAACCTCTACAATGAGCAGTTCTTC.

The chain recombines TRBV24-1 with TRBJ2-2; the match to TRBD1 covers 10 bases. CDR3 size: 14 residues. V gave up 5 bases and J gave up 5 bases; unmatched junction bases: 1. CDR1 is KGHDR and CDR2 is SFDVKD in the germline V gene. The CDR3 spells CATSVGQGTGELFF. The CDR3 DNA reads TGTGCCACCAGTGTGGGACAGGGGACCGGGGAGCTGTTTTTT.

The V call is TRBV5-4, the J call TRBJ2-2, with 8 positions matching TRBD2. The CDR3 consists of 15 residues. The J segment lost 4 bases and the V segment lost 0 bases, leaving 2 bases of the junction unmatched. Germline loops: CDR1 SGHNT, CDR2 YYREEE (reference sequence). The CDR3 DNA reads TGTGCCAGCAGCTTGGGGCGGGAGGTCACCGGGGAGCTGTTTTTT. Translation gives CASSLGREVTGELFF.

The chain joins TRBV30 to TRBJ2-5; 7 nucleotides align to TRBD2. V was pared by 0 bases and J by 3 bases, with 1 base of the junction left unmatched. This CDR3 has 13 amino acids. Germline loops: CDR1 GTSNPN, CDR2 SVGIG (reference sequence). Here the CDR3 reads CAWSVGREETQYF. CDR3 nucleotides: TGTGCCTGGAGTGTAGGGAGGGAAGAGACCCAGTACTTC.

This chain joins TRBV5-6 and TRBJ1-6; tentatively, D is TRBD1 (6 bases). The V gene's germline CDR1 is SGHDT and CDR2 YYEEEE. The CDR3 has 15 residues. V was trimmed by 4 bases and J by 9 bases, leaving 17 bases between them. CDR3 amino acids: CASSPGGRYGSPLHF. The CDR3 coding sequence is TGTGCCAGCAGCCCGGGGGGGCGGTACGGTTCACCCCTCCACTTT.

The sample holds one count of this clone. CDR3 amino acids: CASSSPETQYF. In DNA form, the CDR3 reads TGTGCCAGCAGTTCCCCGGAGACCCAGTACTTC. The chain links TRBV28 to TRBJ2-5; unclear D gene. This CDR3 has 11 residues. Germline V CDR1 and CDR2: MDHEN, SYDVKM. The germline V and J ends were trimmed by 4 bases and 5 bases, with 5 bases remaining between them.

This chain connects TRBV6-6 to TRBJ2-3; a weak D match, TRBD2 (6 bases). Germline CDR1 reads MNHNY; CDR2 reads SVGAGI (reference sequence). V lost 5 bases and J lost 2, with 23 bases in between. CDR3 length: 18 amino acids. CDR3 residues: CASSPASVPILLTDTQYF. The CDR3 coding sequence is TGTGCCAGCAGTCCCGCTAGCGTCCCCATACTACTCACAGATACGCAGTATTTT.

This chain uses TRBV6-1 with TRBJ1-6; possible D gene TRBD1, 6 bases. The CDR3 runs 15 residues. Trimming stripped 1 base from V and 5 bases from J, with 9 bases between. Germline CDR1 is MNHNS and CDR2 is SASEGT. The CDR3 loop reads CASSEGGTNNSPLHF. The CDR3 DNA sequence: TGTGCCAGCAGTGAAGGGGGGACAAATAATTCACCCCTCCACTTT.

CDR3 protein: CASSSVGGRIRMEQFF. CDR3 DNA sequence: TGTGCCAGCAGCTCAGTTGGCGGGAGAATCCGTATGGAGCAGTTCTTC. The V gene is TRBV5-6, the J gene TRBJ2-1, with 7 nucleotides matching TRBD2. The V gene end was trimmed by 3 bases and the J gene end by 10 bases; junction bases not matched to a gene: 16. This CDR3 comprises 16 residues. Germline V gene data show CDR1 as SGHDT and CDR2 as YYEEEE.

The rearrangement uses TRBV24-1 and TRBJ2-7; 7 bases map to TRBD1. J was trimmed by 2 bases and V by 9 bases; bases with no gene match: 12. The CDR3 extends over 15 amino acids. CDR1 is KGHDR, CDR2 SFDVKD, per germline. CDR3 sequence reads: CATPGHRDRPYEQYF. The CDR3, as DNA: TGTGCCACCCCCGGCCACCGGGACAGACCCTACGAGCAGTACTTC.

The chain joins TRBV29-1 to TRBJ1-5, with 8 bases fitting TRBD1. This CDR3 region has 14 residues. J lost 4 bases, V lost 8 bases, and 10 bases had no gene match. Per the germline V gene, CDR1 is SQVTM and CDR2 is ANQGSEA. This CDR3 reads CSPDRTGRNQPQHF. The CDR3 bases are TGCAGCCCCGACAGGACAGGGAGAAATCAGCCCCAGCATTTT.

CDR3 region: CASGGRSLGGYTF. The DNA for the CDR3 is TGTGCCAGCGGAGGTCGGTCCCTCGGAGGCTACACCTTC. The V and J genes are TRBV28 and TRBJ1-2, with unresolved D. The CDR3 spans 13 residues. Germline assignment: CDR1 MDHEN and CDR2 SYDVKM. V lost 8 bases to trimming and J lost 8 bases, with 18 bases between them.

V gene TRBV9 combines with J gene TRBJ2-1; 15 bases match TRBD2. This CDR3 has 16 amino acids. After removal of 3 bases from V and 8 bases from J, the junction contained 6 bases not matched to a gene. Looked up from germline, CDR1 is SGDLS and CDR2 is YYNGEE. CDR3 protein: CASSAGTSGRWYEQFF. The CDR3 DNA is TGTGCCAGCAGCGCGGGGACTAGCGGGAGGTGGTATGAGCAGTTCTTC. Full variable domain (missing parts from reference TRBV9 and TRBJ2-1): DSGVTQTPKHLITATGQRVTLRCSPRSGDLSVYWYQQSLDQGLQFLIQYYNGEERAKGNILERFSAQQFPDLHSELNLSSLELGDSALYFCASSAGTSGRWYEQFFGPGTRLTVL.

V usage is TRBV18 and J usage is TRBJ1-5; unclear D gene. V was pared by 3 bases and J by 7 bases, with 10 bases between. Germline V gene lookup returns CDR1 KGHSH and CDR2 LQKENI. The CDR3 totals 13 residues. The CDR3 loop is CASSPSYGQPQHF. The DNA for the CDR3 is TGTGCCAGCTCACCCTCTTATGGCCAGCCCCAGCATTTT.

The rearrangement uses TRBV5-1 and TRBJ1-5, with a tentative D call TRBD1 (5 bases). The CDR3 contains 16 residues. Trimming took off 1 base at V and 6 bases at J, with 17 bases between the two ends. Germline CDR1 SGHRS, CDR2 YFSETQ. For the CDR3, the DNA is TGCGCCAGCAGCTTGTTTCCAGGGTTGGAGCCTCAGCCCCAGCATTTT. This sequence encodes CASSLFPGLEPQPQHF.

This chain joins TRBV5-1 and TRBJ1-4, with D possibly matching TRBD1 (6 bases). CDR1 is SGHRS and CDR2 is YFSETQ in the germline V gene. Deletions cut 3 bases from V and 6 bases from J, with 12 bases between. The CDR3 extends over 14 amino acids. The DNA for the CDR3 is TGCGCCAGCAGCTCAGGGGAGGGCTATGAAAAACTGTTTTTT. Its translation is CASSSGEGYEKLFF.

The rearrangement links TRBV2 to TRBJ1-1, with 7 bases identical to TRBD1. Unmatched junction bases numbered 7, after V lost 6 bases and J lost 0 bases. Germline values: CDR1 SNHLY, CDR2 FYNNEI. This CDR3 has 15 residues. The CDR3 is CASRGGQPMNTEAFF. The CDR3 DNA follows: TGTGCCAGCAGGGGGGGACAGCCCATGAACACTGAAGCTTTCTTT.